This T cell receptor beta chain came from a study of blood T cell repertoires in COVID-19. For the study at large: In each case, the material was cDNA or gDNA derived from T cells, B-cell-depleted T cells, or PBMCs.

The CDR3 has 16 amino acids. CDR1 SEHNR and CDR2 FQNEAQ come from the germline V gene (reference sequence). V dropped 2 bases and J dropped 7; count of bases not matched to a gene: 7. Original processing notes: Reference gene primer amplification gave estimated nucleated cell counts. The protocol was immunoSEQ multiplex PCR, while the TCRdb copy is restricted to in-frame clones and leaves out a portion. V, J and clone size are taken as reported in that table, and D and trimming were inferred from the DNA itself. The sample holds some 230,000 clones; 82% are singletons and the top ten take 8.2%. This clone has just a few counts. In Seattle, patients joined the study during active infection and were tracked longitudinally.

The sample comprised peripheral blood. This chain connects TRBV7-9 to TRBJ2-1; 11 nucleotides align to TRBD2. This clonotype originated in a woman of 80 years or more with COVID-19, enrolled during active disease. CDR3 bases: TGTGCCAGCAGCTTATACACTAGCGGGAGAGGGAATGAGCAGTTCTTC. It encodes CASSLYTSGRGNEQFF.